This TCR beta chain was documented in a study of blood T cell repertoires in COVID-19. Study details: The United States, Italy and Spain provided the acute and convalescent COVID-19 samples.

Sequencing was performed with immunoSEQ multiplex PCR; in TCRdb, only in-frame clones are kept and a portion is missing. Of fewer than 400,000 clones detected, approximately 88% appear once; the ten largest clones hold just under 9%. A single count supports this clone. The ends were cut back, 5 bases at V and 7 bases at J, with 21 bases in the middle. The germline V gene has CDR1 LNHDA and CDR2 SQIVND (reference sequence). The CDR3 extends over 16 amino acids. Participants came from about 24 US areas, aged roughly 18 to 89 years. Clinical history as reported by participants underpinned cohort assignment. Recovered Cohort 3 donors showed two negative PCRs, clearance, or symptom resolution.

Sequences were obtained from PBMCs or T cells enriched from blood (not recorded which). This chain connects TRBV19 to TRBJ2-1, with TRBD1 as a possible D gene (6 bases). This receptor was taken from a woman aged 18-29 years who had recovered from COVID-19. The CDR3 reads CASSLWTVRLVNEQFF. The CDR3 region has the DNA TGTGCCAGTAGTCTTTGGACAGTCCGTCTTGTGAATGAGCAGTTCTTC.